This T cell receptor (beta chain) was sequenced during a study of CD8 T cells in Susac syndrome. The authors reverse transcribed roughly 0.5 to 1 ug RNA with random hexamers. Across 54 Vbeta and 13 Jbeta, immunoSEQ multiplex PCR amplified TCR beta CDR3. A single record per CDR3 protein comes from TCRdb applying MiXCR to the immunoSEQ multiplex PCR reads. The sample consists of about 200,000 distinct CDR3 sequences, roughly 95% of them appearing once. Negative isolation was used for CD8+ and CD4+ T cells, and FACS enrichment was applied to TEMRA cells. This CDR3 region has 15 residues. Germline-derived CDR1 and CDR2 are SGHNT and YYREEE (reference sequence). Trimming removed 4 bases at V and 3 bases at J, with 15 bases between.

The sample consisted of CD4+ T cells from PBMCs. This receptor was obtained from a human donor in good health. The rearrangement uses TRBV5-4 and TRBJ2-3, with a tentative D call TRBD2 (6 bases). The CDR3 protein is CASSPGTPETDTQYF. CDR3 sequence (DNA): TGTGCCAGCAGCCCCGGGACTCCGGAGACAGATACGCAGTATTTT.